Shown below are 20 T cell receptor beta chains from a single sample sequenced in a study of cytomegalovirus exposure and HLA in healthy donors. PCR involved 60 Vbeta and 13 Jbeta primers. Produced via immunoSEQ multiplex PCR; TCRdb's table is partial and in-frame only. The data show about 170,000 clones, with 82% seen just once and approximately 1.5% held by the top ten. The sequenced sample was PBMCs. These receptors came from a girl aged 10 to 17 in good health and CMV-seropositive.

The V and J genes are TRBV19 and TRBJ2-3; a weak D match, TRBD1 (5 bases). Germline lookup yields CDR1 LNHDA and CDR2 SQIVND (reference sequence). The germline V and J ends were trimmed by 1 base and 4 bases, with 18 bases remaining between them. The CDR3 extends over 17 amino acids. For the CDR3, the DNA is TGTGCCAGTAGTATAGTCAGTGGCTCCAGGGCCTCAGATACGCAGTATTTT. As protein: CASSIVSGSRASDTQYF.

This clone was seen only a few times. CDR3 protein: CASSGGTGVTGELFF. The CDR3 coding sequence is TGTGCCAGCAGCGGAGGGACAGGAGTCACCGGGGAGCTGTTTTTT. V is TRBV7-8 and J is TRBJ2-2; 8 bases fit TRBD1. The V and J ends lost 5 bases and 4 bases, in that order; junction bases with no gene match: 6. This CDR3 region has 15 residues. Germline CDR1 reads SGHVS; CDR2 reads FQNEAQ.

The sample holds a few counts of this clone. The genes are TRBV7-9 and TRBJ1-2; 12 bases are shared with TRBD1. The trim removed 2 bases at V and 3 bases at J, leaving 1 base unmatched. CDR1 is SEHNR and CDR2 is FQNEAQ in the germline V gene (reference sequence). This CDR3 region has 15 residues. The CDR3 here is CASSLWDRGHYGYTF. DNA for the CDR3: TGTGCCAGCAGCTTATGGGACAGGGGGCACTATGGCTACACCTTC. The full variable domain, in which reference TRBV7-9 and TRBJ1-2 provide the parts outside the CDR3, is DTGVSQNPRHKITKRGQNVTFRCDPISEHNRLYWYRQTLGQGPEFLTYFQNEAQLEKSRLLSDRFSAERPKGSFSTLEIQRTEQGDSAMYLCASSLWDRGHYGYTFGSGTRLTVV.

The chain recombines TRBV10-1 with TRBJ2-1, with 11 positions matching TRBD1. The CDR3 totals 14 residues. Trimming at V came to 8 bases and at J to 8 bases, leaving 8 bases not matched to a gene. CDR1 and CDR2 from the germline V gene are WNHNN and SYGVQD (reference sequence). CDR3 sequence: CASSRDRGFDEQFF. Here the CDR3 DNA reads TGCGCCAGCTCCCGGGACAGGGGGTTTGATGAGCAGTTCTTC.

The chain links TRBV9 to TRBJ2-3; 11 positions match TRBD1. CDR3 size: 15 residues. Germline lookup yields CDR1 SGDLS and CDR2 YYNGEE. J lost 2 bases, V lost 3 bases, and 2 bases had no gene match. The CDR3 spells CASSADRGPTDTQYF. CDR3 DNA sequence: TGTGCCAGCAGCGCGGACAGGGGGCCCACAGATACGCAGTATTTT.

The chain carries TRBV4-1 and TRBJ2-1; 11 nucleotides agree with TRBD2. V lost 1 base and J lost 6; bases outside the gene matches: 5. From germline, CDR1 is MGHRA and CDR2 YSYEKL. CDR3 length: 16 amino acids. CDR3 residues: CASSQVYSGRANEQFF. The CDR3 region has the DNA TGCGCCAGCAGCCAAGTTTATAGCGGGAGGGCCAATGAGCAGTTCTTC.

This clone was counted a single time. This chain links TRBV28 with TRBJ2-3; possible D gene TRBD2, 5 bases. Trimming took 6 bases from V and 4 from J, leaving 17 bases between them. The CDR3 covers 15 residues. Germline CDR1 is MDHEN and CDR2 is SYDVKM. The CDR3 nucleotides read TGTGCCAGCAGCTTACTGAGCGGCCTCGCAGATACGCAGTATTTT. This translates into CASSLLSGLADTQYF.

This chain links TRBV9 with TRBJ2-4; 7 bases are a match to TRBD1. V trimming: 0 bases; J trimming: 5 bases; junction bases outside the gene matches: 8. This CDR3 contains 16 residues. Germline CDR1 is SGDLS and CDR2 is YYNGEE. CDR3 DNA sequence: TGTGCCAGCAGCGTAGAGGTAGGGGGCATCGAAAACATTCAGTACTTC. It codes for CASSVEVGGIENIQYF.

This chain joins TRBV5-5 and TRBJ1-5; perhaps TRBD1 as D (5 bases). There are 14 residues in the CDR3. CDR1 and CDR2 from the germline V gene are SGHKS and YYEKEE (reference sequence). V lost 1 base, J lost 4 bases, and 9 bases lay in between. CDR3: CASSLLGGNQPQHF. The DNA of the CDR3 is TGTGCCAGCAGCTTGTTGGGGGGAAATCAGCCCCAGCATTTT.

The chain employs TRBV7-2 and TRBJ1-2; a weak D match, TRBD1 (5 bases). V was clipped by 5 bases and J by 3 bases, with 13 bases between them. Germline V gene lookup returns CDR1 SGHTA and CDR2 FQGNSA. The CDR3 has 14 residues. This chain's CDR3 is CASSPGLPYYGYTF. The CDR3 nucleotides are TGTGCCAGCAGCCCAGGGCTCCCTTACTATGGCTACACCTTC. The entire variable domain, with the rest obtained from reference TRBV7-2 and TRBJ1-2, is as follows: GAGVSQSPSNKVTEKGKDVELRCDPISGHTALYWYRQSLGQGLEFLIYFQGNSAPDKSGLPSDRFSAERTGGSVSTLTIQRTQQEDSAVYLCASSPGLPYYGYTFGSGTRLTVV.

The J gene is TRBJ2-2, the V gene TRBV10-1; possibly TRBD2 for D (6 bases). Germline lookup yields CDR1 WNHNN and CDR2 SYGVQD (reference sequence). This CDR3 contains 15 residues. V was shortened by 5 bases and J by 7 bases, with 17 bases between the two germline ends. For the CDR3, the DNA is TGCGCCAGCAGTCTTTTTAGCGGACTGGGCGGGGAGCTGTTTTTT. Protein sequence: CASSLFSGLGGELFF.

V is TRBV9 and J is TRBJ2-1, with TRBD2 as a possible D gene (5 bases). The germline V gene encodes CDR1 SGDLS and CDR2 YYNGEE. The CDR3 consists of 13 residues. The ends were cut back, 7 bases at V and 3 bases at J, with 11 bases in the middle. DNA of the CDR3: TGTGCCAGCTCGGGGAGCGACTACAATGAGCAGTTCTTC. Its protein is CASSGSDYNEQFF.

This chain links TRBV5-4 with TRBJ1-2; possible D gene TRBD1, 6 bases. CDR1 SGHNT and CDR2 YYREEE come from the germline V gene (reference sequence). Trimming took 7 bases from V and 8 from J, leaving 15 bases between them. CDR3 size: 12 residues. CDR3 region: CASQLPGDGYTF. The CDR3 nucleotides read TGTGCCAGCCAGCTGCCAGGGGACGGCTACACCTTC.

This chain links TRBV7-2 with TRBJ1-2; D remains ambiguous. Deletions cut 5 bases from V and 2 bases from J, with 3 bases between. CDR1 and CDR2 from the germline V gene are SGHTA and FQGNSA. CDR3 size: 11 residues. The CDR3: CASSLNYGYTF. CDR3 nucleotides: TGTGCCAGCAGCCTGAACTATGGCTACACCTTC. Looking up the rest from reference TRBV7-2 and TRBJ1-2 gives the full variable domain: GAGVSQSPSNKVTEKGKDVELRCDPISGHTALYWYRQSLGQGLEFLIYFQGNSAPDKSGLPSDRFSAERTGGSVSTLTIQRTQQEDSAVYLCASSLNYGYTFGSGTRLTVV.

The rearrangement uses TRBV28 and TRBJ2-2; D is unclear. V dropped 2 bases and J dropped 3 bases, with 4 bases sitting between them. The CDR3 loop spans 13 amino acids. Per the germline V gene, CDR1 is MDHEN and CDR2 is SYDVKM. CDR3 region: CASSLGHTGELFF. The CDR3 coding sequence is TGTGCCAGCAGTTTAGGCCACACCGGGGAGCTGTTTTTT.

This chain uses TRBV28 with TRBJ1-2; no clear D gene. With 4 bases removed from V and 7 bases from J, the gap between germline ends came to 16 bases. The CDR3 has 14 residues. Germline assignment: CDR1 MDHEN and CDR2 SYDVKM. CDR3 nucleotide sequence: TGTGCCAGCAGTTATCGACCGGGCCGGGGTGGCTACACCTTC. It is translated as CASSYRPGRGGYTF.

J is TRBJ2-7 and V is TRBV7-2; tentatively, D is TRBD2 (5 bases). The CDR3 sequence is 13 residues long. V dropped 8 bases and J dropped 0 bases, with 11 bases sitting between them. Germline V CDR1 and CDR2: SGHTA, FQGNSA. CDR3 protein: CASAAVSSYEQYF. The CDR3, as DNA: TGTGCCAGCGCAGCGGTTAGCTCCTACGAGCAGTACTTC.

The chain uses TRBV5-1 and TRBJ2-3; 10 bases agree with TRBD2. After removal of 5 bases from V and 4 bases from J, the junction contained 13 bases not matched to a gene. Germline assignment: CDR1 SGHRS and CDR2 YFSETQ. This CDR3 has 17 amino acids. CDR3 in amino acids: CASRLNPSGSLADTQYF. Written as DNA, the CDR3 is TGCGCCAGCAGACTGAACCCTAGCGGGAGTCTGGCAGATACGCAGTATTTT.

The chain couples TRBV27 to TRBJ1-5; possibly TRBD1 for D (5 bases). This CDR3 comprises 14 residues. Germline loops: CDR1 MNHEY, CDR2 SMNVEV (reference sequence). V was trimmed by 8 bases and J by 4 bases, leaving 15 bases between them. The CDR3 nucleotides read TGTGCCAGCGGATTGATGGGGGGGAATCAGCCCCAGCATTTT. This gives the protein CASGLMGGNQPQHF.

This chain uses TRBV15 with TRBJ2-6; possible D gene TRBD2, 5 bases. Trimming removed 0 bases from V and 0 bases from J, with 12 bases in between. Germline V CDR1 and CDR2: LNHNV, YYDKDF (reference sequence). The CDR3 loop spans 18 amino acids. Written as DNA, the CDR3 is TGTGCCACCAGCAGAGATCTTGGAGGTTTCTCTGGGGCCAACGTCCTGACTTTC. Its translation is CATSRDLGGFSGANVLTF.